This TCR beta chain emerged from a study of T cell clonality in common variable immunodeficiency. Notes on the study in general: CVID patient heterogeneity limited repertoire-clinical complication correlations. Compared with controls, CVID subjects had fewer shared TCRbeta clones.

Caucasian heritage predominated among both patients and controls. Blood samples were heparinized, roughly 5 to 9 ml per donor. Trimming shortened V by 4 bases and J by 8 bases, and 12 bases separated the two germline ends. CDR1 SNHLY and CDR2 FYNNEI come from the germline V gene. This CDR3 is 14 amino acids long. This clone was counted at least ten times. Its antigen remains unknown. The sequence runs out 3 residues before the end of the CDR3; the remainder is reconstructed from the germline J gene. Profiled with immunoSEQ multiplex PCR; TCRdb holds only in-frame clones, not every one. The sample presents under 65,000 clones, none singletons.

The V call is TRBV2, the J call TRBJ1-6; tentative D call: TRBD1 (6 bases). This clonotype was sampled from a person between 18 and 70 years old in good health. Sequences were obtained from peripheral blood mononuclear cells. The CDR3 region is CASSGGTWDSPLHF. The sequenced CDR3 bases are TGTGCCAGCAGTGGGGGGACATGGGATTCACCC.